These T cell receptor beta chains were read from a single sample in a study of T cell responses to AZD1222 COVID-19 vaccine. Sequencing was performed with immunoSEQ multiplex PCR; in TCRdb, only in-frame clones are kept and a portion is missing. Seen here are under 150,000 clones, roughly 92% observed once, and the top ten hold roughly 1.1%. Sample: peripheral blood, taken 28 days after the second AZD1222 dose. The origin of the receptors is an adult who received the AZD1222 COVID-19 vaccine. The CDR3 runs from the conserved cysteine through the conserved F or W. D genes are given only for firm matches. The size entry is marked missing in some rows and otherwise reads once, few, many or a size class.

TRBD2 | TRBJ2-7 | TRBV20-1 | - | CSASGGVSSYEQYF | TGCAGTGCTAGTGGGGGGGTTAGCTCCTACGAGCAGTACTTC
- | TRBJ1-5 | TRBV30 | - | CAVRRGANQPQHF | TGTGCCGTTCGGCGGGGAGCGAATCAGCCCCAGCATTTT
TRBD2 | TRBJ2-2 | TRBV5-6 | - | CASSLLTAGVKTGELFF | TGTGCCAGCAGCTTGCTGACAGCGGGAGTAAAGACCGGGGAGCTGTTTTTT
- | TRBJ1-6 | TRBV3-1/TRBV3-2 | - | CASSPGVGYSPLHF | TGTGCCAGCAGCCCAGGGGTGGGGTACTCACCCCTCCACTTT
- | TRBJ1-5 | TRBV19 | - | CASMVLLNSNQPQHF | TGTGCCAGTATGGTACTGCTCAATAGCAATCAGCCCCAGCATTTT
TRBD1 | TRBJ1-1 | TRBV6-6 | once | CASSYRDRNTEAFF | TGTGCCAGCAGTTACCGGGACAGGAACACTGAAGCTTTCTTT
TRBD2 | TRBJ2-1 | TRBV19 | - | CASSISGGVYNEQFF | TGTGCCAGTAGTATTAGCGGGGGGGTTTACAATGAGCAGTTCTTC
TRBD1 | TRBJ1-5 | TRBV5-1 | once | CASSLEQGNQPQHF | TGCGCCAGCAGCTTGGAACAGGGGAATCAGCCCCAGCATTTT
- | TRBJ1-2 | TRBV6-6 | - | CASNVPPYGYTF | TGTGCCAGCAACGTCCCGCCCTATGGCTACACCTTC
- | TRBJ2-1 | TRBV5-1 | - | CASSKQEALNEQFF | TGCGCCAGCAGCAAACAGGAAGCCCTTAATGAGCAGTTCTTC
TRBD2 | TRBJ2-7 | TRBV19 | - | CASLRLAGENEQYF | TGTGCCAGCCTTAGACTAGCGGGAGAAAACGAGCAGTACTTC
- | TRBJ1-5 | TRBV5-6 | once | CASSLYRLDNQPQHF | TGTGCCAGCAGCTTGTATCGTTTGGACAATCAGCCCCAGCATTTT
- | TRBJ1-1 | TRBV30 | - | CAWSVGRGNTEAFF | TGTGCCTGGAGTGTAGGTAGGGGGAACACTGAAGCTTTCTTT
- | TRBJ1-2 | TRBV25-1 | once | CASSEFRGPQPPHYTF | TGTGCCAGCAGTGAATTTAGAGGGCCTCAACCTCCCCACTACACCTTC
- | TRBJ2-1 | TRBV5-4 | - | CASSLPYNEQFF | TGTGCCAGCAGCCTACCCTACAATGAGCAGTTCTTC
TRBD1 | TRBJ1-2 | TRBV2 | - | CASARQGTVHGYGYTF | TGTGCCAGCGCTCGACAGGGAACCGTTCACGGATATGGCTACACCTTC
- | TRBJ2-2 | TRBV7-9 | - | CASSPSGELFF | TGTGCCAGCAGCCCTTCCGGGGAGCTGTTTTTT
- | TRBJ1-1 | TRBV19 | - | CASSIAAGVNTEAFF | TGTGCCAGTAGTATAGCCGCAGGGGTGAACACTGAAGCTTTCTTT
- | TRBJ2-3 | TRBV21-1 | - | CAAPRGRGDTDTQYF | TGTGCCGCCCCCCGCGGGCGGGGGGATACAGATACGCAGTATTTT
TRBD1 | TRBJ1-5 | TRBV6-2/TRBV6-3 | - | CASSGTVAQPQHF | TGTGCCAGCAGTGGGACAGTCGCCCAGCCCCAGCATTTT
- | TRBJ2-2 | TRBV7-6 | - | CASSLTGELFF | TGTGCCAGCAGCTTGACGGGGGAGCTGTTTTTT
TRBD1 | TRBJ1-5 | TRBV28 | - | CASRALSRGSNQPQHF | TGTGCCAGCAGAGCTCTAAGCAGGGGGAGCAATCAGCCCCAGCATTTT
- | TRBJ1-1 | TRBV2 | - | CASTSILNTEAFF | TGTGCCAGCACCAGCATTTTGAACACTGAAGCTTTCTTT
- | TRBJ2-7 | TRBV6-5 | - | CASSPNDRPYEQYF | TGTGCCAGCAGTCCCAATGACAGGCCCTACGAGCAGTACTTC
- | TRBJ1-4 | TRBV27 | - | CASSFGGSHATNEKLFF | TGTGCCAGCAGTTTTGGAGGCAGTCATGCAACTAATGAAAAACTGTTTTTT
- | TRBJ2-7 | TRBV11-2 | - | CASSLDWDKDARYF | TGTGCCAGCAGCTTAGATTGGGACAAGGACGCGCGGTACTTC
- | TRBJ1-3 | TRBV19 | once | CASSRGNSGNTIYF | TGTGCCAGTAGTAGGGGAAACTCTGGAAACACCATATATTTT
- | TRBJ1-2 | TRBV7-8 | - | CASSLGGGFYGYTF | TGTGCCAGCAGCTTAGGAGGCGGTTTCTATGGCTACACCTTC
- | TRBJ2-7 | TRBV29-1 | - | CSGRDSPYEQYF | TGCAGCGGACGAGACAGTCCCTACGAGCAGTACTTC
- | TRBJ1-1 | TRBV12-3/TRBV12-4 | once | CASSFNREAFF | TGTGCCAGCAGTTTCAACCGGGAAGCTTTCTTT
- | TRBJ2-1 | TRBV13 | - | CASSFTEIPLSYNEQFF | TGTGCCAGCAGCTTCACAGAGATCCCCCTCTCTTACAATGAGCAGTTCTTC
TRBD1 | TRBJ1-2 | TRBV7-2 | - | CASSLGQGRNYGYTF | TGTGCCAGCAGCTTGGGACAGGGGCGTAACTATGGCTACACCTTC
- | TRBJ1-3 | TRBV18 | - | CASSPPGTRNTIYF | TGTGCCAGCTCACCACCGGGGACGCGGAACACCATATATTTT
TRBD2 | TRBJ2-7 | TRBV5-1 | - | CASSPQTSGAYEQYF | TGCGCCAGCAGCCCCCAGACTAGCGGGGCCTACGAGCAGTACTTC
TRBD1 | TRBJ1-4 | TRBV7-2 | - | CASSARTGAEKLFF | TGTGCCAGCAGCGCTCGGACAGGGGCTGAAAAACTGTTTTTT
TRBD2 | TRBJ2-7 | TRBV9 | - | CASSVDMTSDYEQYF | TGTGCCAGCAGCGTAGATATGACTAGCGATTACGAGCAGTACTTC
- | TRBJ1-2 | TRBV7-8 | - | CASSLVSGDYGYTF | TGTGCCAGCAGCTTAGTGTCTGGGGACTATGGCTACACCTTC
- | TRBJ2-7 | TRBV5-1 | once | CASSLWGSQTTEQYF | TGCGCCAGCAGCTTGTGGGGCTCCCAAACTACCGAGCAGTACTTC
TRBD1 | TRBJ1-5 | TRBV29-1 | - | CSVGDRGNQPQHF | TGCAGCGTTGGGGACAGGGGCAATCAGCCCCAGCATTTT
- | TRBJ1-6 | TRBV4-1 | - | CASSQEGVSPLHF | TGCGCCAGCAGCCAAGAAGGGGTTTCACCCCTCCACTTT
- | TRBJ1-2 | TRBV11-2 | - | CASSPGYTADGYTF | TGTGCCAGCAGCCCGGGTTATACGGCAGATGGCTACACCTTC